This T cell receptor beta chain was captured in a study of CD8 T cells in ankylosing spondylitis. Study-level results: In ankylosing spondylitis blood, a motif of roughly eight highly homologous TCR beta variants appeared characteristic.

This clonotype was recorded many times. Its antigen is not identified. The J segment lost 8 bases and the V segment lost 1 base, leaving 9 bases of the junction unmatched. The CDR3 contains 16 residues. Per the germline V gene, CDR1 is SGHVS and CDR2 is FNYEAQ. TCRdb processed the 5' RACE reads anew with MiXCR; each CDR3 protein has one entry. The sample has about 540,000 distinct CDR3 sequences, 9.5% to 15% seen once. Sequencing input: blood, either unsorted or a sorted T cell fraction (not recorded which). This TCR was recovered from a male donor with ankylosing spondylitis. The chain uses TRBV7-6 and TRBJ2-1; TRBD1 agrees at 9 bases. CDR3 region: CASSLGGGTGSDEQFF. The CDR3 DNA sequence: TGTGCCAGCAGCTTAGGTGGGGGGACAGGGTCGGATGAGCAGTTCTTC.